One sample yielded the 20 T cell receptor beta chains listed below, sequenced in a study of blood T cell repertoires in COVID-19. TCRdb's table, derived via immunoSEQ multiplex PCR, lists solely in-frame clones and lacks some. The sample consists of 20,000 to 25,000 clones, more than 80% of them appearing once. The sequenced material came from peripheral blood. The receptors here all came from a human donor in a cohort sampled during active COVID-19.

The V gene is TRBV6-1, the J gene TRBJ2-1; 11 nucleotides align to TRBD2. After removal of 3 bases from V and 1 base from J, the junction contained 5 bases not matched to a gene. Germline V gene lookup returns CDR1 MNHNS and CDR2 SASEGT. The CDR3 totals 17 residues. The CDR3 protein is CASSDEGLAGSYNEQFF. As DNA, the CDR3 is TGTGCCAGCAGTGATGAAGGACTAGCGGGTTCCTACAATGAGCAGTTCTTC.

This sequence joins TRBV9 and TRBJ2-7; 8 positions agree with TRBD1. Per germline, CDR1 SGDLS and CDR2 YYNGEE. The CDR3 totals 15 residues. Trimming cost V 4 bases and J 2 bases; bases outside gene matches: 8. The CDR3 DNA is TGTGCCAGCAGCACCCCCGGGACAGGTCCCTACGAGCAGTACTTC. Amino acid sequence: CASSTPGTGPYEQYF.

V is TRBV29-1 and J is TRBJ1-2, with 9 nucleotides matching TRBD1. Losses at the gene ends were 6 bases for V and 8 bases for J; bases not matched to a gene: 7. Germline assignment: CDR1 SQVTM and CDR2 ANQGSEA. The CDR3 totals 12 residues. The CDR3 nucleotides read TGCAGCGTCCTACAGGGGGCTACCGGCTACACCTTC. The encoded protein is CSVLQGATGYTF.

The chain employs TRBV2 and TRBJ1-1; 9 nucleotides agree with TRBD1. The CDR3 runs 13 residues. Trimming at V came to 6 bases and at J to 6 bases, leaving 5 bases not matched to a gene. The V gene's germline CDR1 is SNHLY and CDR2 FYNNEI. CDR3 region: CASSAGQGPEAFF. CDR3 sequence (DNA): TGTGCCAGCAGCGCGGGACAGGGACCTGAAGCTTTCTTT.

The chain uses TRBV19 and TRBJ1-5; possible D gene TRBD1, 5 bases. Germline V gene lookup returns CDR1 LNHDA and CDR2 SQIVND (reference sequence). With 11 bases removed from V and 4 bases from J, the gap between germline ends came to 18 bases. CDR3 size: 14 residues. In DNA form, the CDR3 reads TGTGCCTCACAGCCCGGGACTGGAAATCAGCCCCAGCATTTT. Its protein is CASQPGTGNQPQHF.

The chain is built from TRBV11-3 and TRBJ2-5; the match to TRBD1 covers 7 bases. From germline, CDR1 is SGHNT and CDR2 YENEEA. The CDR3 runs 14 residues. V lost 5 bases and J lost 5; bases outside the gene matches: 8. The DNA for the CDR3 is TGTGCCAGCAGCACCAGACAGGGCCGGGAGACCCAGTACTTC. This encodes CASSTRQGRETQYF.

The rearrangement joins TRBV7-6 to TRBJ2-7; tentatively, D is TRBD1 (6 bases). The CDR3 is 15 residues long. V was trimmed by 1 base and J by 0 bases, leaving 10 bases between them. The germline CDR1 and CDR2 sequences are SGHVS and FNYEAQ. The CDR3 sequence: CASSLVGTTSYEQYF. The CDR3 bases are TGTGCCAGCAGCTTAGTTGGGACAACCTCCTACGAGCAGTACTTC.

The CDR3 coding sequence is TGTGCCAGCAGCTTCTACAGGAACAATGAGCAGTTCTTC. Protein sequence: CASSFYRNNEQFF. V gene TRBV11-2 combines with J gene TRBJ2-1, with D perhaps TRBD1 (5 bases). Per germline, CDR1 SGHAT and CDR2 FQNNGV. Trimming shortened V by 3 bases and J by 5 bases, and 8 bases separated the two germline ends. The CDR3 extends over 13 amino acids.

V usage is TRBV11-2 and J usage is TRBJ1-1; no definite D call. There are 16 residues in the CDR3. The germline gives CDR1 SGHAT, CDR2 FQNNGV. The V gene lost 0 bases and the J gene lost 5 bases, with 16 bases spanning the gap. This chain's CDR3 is CASSLDIASRGTEAFF. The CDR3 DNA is TGTGCCAGCAGCTTAGATATTGCTTCCCGAGGGACTGAAGCTTTCTTT.

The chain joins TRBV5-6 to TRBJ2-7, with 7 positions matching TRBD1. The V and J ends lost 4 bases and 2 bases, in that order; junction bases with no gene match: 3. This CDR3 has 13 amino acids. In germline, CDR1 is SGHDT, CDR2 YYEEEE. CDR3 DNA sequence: TGTGCCAGCAGCAAGGGGACAGCCTACGAGCAGTACTTC. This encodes CASSKGTAYEQYF. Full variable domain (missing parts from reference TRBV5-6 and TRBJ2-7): DAGVTQSPTHLIKTRGQQVTLRCSPKSGHDTVSWYQQALGQGPQFIFQYYEEEERQRGNFPDRFSGHQFPNYSSELNVNALLLGDSALYLCASSKGTAYEQYFGPGTRLTVT.

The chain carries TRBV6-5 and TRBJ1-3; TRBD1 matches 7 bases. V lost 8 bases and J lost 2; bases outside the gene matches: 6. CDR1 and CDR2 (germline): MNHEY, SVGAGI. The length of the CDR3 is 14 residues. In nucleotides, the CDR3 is TGTGCCAGCCAGAGGGGGCCTACTGGAAACACCATATATTTT. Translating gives CASQRGPTGNTIYF.

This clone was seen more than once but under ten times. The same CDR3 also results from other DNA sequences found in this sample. CDR3 loop: CASSSTTSSYEQYF. In nucleotides, the CDR3 is TGCGCCAGCAGCTCGACAACGAGCTCCTACGAGCAGTACTTC. The rearrangement uses TRBV5-1 and TRBJ2-7; unclear D gene. Germline V CDR1 and CDR2: SGHRS, YFSETQ. The germline V and J ends were trimmed by 3 bases and 0 bases, with 10 bases remaining between them. This CDR3 comprises 14 residues.

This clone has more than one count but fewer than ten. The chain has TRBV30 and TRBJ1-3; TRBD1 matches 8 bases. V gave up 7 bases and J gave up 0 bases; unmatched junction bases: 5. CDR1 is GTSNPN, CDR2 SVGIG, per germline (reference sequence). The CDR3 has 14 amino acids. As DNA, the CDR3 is TGTGCCTTAGGACAGGGCAACTCTGGAAACACCATATATTTT. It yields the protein CALGQGNSGNTIYF.

The DNA for the CDR3 is TGTGCCAGCTCACCCCGACAGGGGGCTTGGGGCGAGCAGTACTTC. It specifies CASSPRQGAWGEQYF. J is TRBJ2-7 and V is TRBV18; 10 bases are a match to TRBD1. Germline V gene lookup returns CDR1 KGHSH and CDR2 LQKENI. The CDR3 is made up of 15 amino acids. Trimming removed 3 bases from V and 6 bases from J; junction bases left unmatched: 8.

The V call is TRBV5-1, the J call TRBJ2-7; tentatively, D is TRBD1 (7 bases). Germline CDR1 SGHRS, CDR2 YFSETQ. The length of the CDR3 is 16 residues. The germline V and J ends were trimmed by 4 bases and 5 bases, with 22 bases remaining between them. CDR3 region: CASSSRRGFGGHEQYF. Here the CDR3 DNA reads TGCGCCAGCAGCAGTCGCAGGGGGTTCGGGGGCCACGAGCAGTACTTC.

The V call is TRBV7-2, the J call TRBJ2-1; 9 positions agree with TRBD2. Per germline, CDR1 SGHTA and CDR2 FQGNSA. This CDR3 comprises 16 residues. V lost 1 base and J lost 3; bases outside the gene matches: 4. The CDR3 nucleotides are TGTGCCAGCAGCTTAGTTGGGCGGGGGGGCTACAATGAGCAGTTCTTC. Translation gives CASSLVGRGGYNEQFF.

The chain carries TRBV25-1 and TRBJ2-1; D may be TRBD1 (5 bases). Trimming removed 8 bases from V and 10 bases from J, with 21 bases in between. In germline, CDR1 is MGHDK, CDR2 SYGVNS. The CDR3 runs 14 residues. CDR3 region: CASGPGKGRWEQFF. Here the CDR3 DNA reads TGTGCCAGCGGTCCAGGGAAGGGCCGATGGGAGCAGTTCTTC.

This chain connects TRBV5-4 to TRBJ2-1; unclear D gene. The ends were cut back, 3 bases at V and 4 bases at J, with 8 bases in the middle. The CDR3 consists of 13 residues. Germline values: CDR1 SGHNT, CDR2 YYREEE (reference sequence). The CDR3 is CASSSDMYNEQFF. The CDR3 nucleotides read TGTGCCAGCAGCTCCGACATGTACAATGAGCAGTTCTTC. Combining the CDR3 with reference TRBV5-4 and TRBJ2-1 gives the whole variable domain ETGVTQSPTHLIKTRGQQVTLRCSSQSGHNTVSWYQQALGQGPQFIFQYYREEENGRGNFPPRFSGLQFPNYSSELNVNALELDDSALYLCASSSDMYNEQFFGPGTRLTVL.

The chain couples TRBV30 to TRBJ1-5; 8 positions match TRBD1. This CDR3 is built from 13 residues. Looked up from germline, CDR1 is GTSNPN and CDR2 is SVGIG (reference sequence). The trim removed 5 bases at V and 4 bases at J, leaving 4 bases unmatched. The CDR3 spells CAWGTGPNQPQHF. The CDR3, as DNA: TGTGCCTGGGGGACAGGCCCAAATCAGCCCCAGCATTTT.

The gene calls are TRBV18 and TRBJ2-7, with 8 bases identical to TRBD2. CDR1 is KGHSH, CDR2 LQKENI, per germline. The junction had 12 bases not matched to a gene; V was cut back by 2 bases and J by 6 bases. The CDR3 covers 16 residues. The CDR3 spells CASSPRPTSSGGEQYF. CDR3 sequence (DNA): TGTGCCAGCTCACCAAGGCCGACCTCGAGCGGGGGCGAGCAGTACTTC.